These 4 T cell receptor beta chains were all obtained from the same sample, sequenced in a study of T-cell reconstitution after alpha-beta-depleted transplantation in children. Unique molecular identifiers were incorporated into the prepared TCRbeta library. One entry per CDR3 protein, called by TCRdb with MiXCR from the PCR reads. The sample shows 450,000 to 550,000 distinct CDR3 sequences, about an eighth of them seen only once. This specimen consisted of PBMCs, mostly from graft donor cells, obtained 180 days after TCRalphabeta/CD19-depleted stem cell transplant. The receptor source for this set is a female patient aged 2 to 10 who had a stem cell transplant for aplastic anemia, so the T cells may come from the graft donor.

The CDR3 region has the DNA TGTGCCAGCAGTTGGAGAGATACGCAGTATTTT. The encoded protein is CASSWRDTQYF. The rearrangement joins TRBV2 to TRBJ2-3; D is undetermined. V was cut by 5 bases and J by 5 bases, with 5 bases left in between. This CDR3 region has 11 residues. Germline CDR1 is SNHLY and CDR2 is FYNNEI.

This clonotype was seen only a few times. J is TRBJ2-5 and V is TRBV4-3; the D is unclear. Germline CDR1 and CDR2: LGHNA and YSLEER. The CDR3 is 16 amino acids. Trimming removed 1 base from V and 2 bases from J, with 14 bases in between. In DNA, the CDR3 is TGCGCCAGCAGCCAAGCGGGTGGGCTGGCACAAGAGACCCAGTACTTC. Translated: CASSQAGGLAQETQYF.

At least ten counts were recorded for this clonotype. The V and J genes are TRBV20-1 and TRBJ2-2, with TRBD1 matching over 10 bases. This CDR3 is 18 amino acids long. Germline V CDR1 and CDR2: DFQATT, SNEGSKA (reference sequence). The V gene end was trimmed by 0 bases and the J gene end by 2 bases; junction bases not matched to a gene: 9. The CDR3: CSARDRTRQGANTGELFF. The CDR3, as DNA: TGCAGTGCTAGAGATCGAACCCGACAGGGGGCAAACACCGGGGAGCTGTTTTTT.

Only a few counts were recorded for this clonotype. This chain connects TRBV3-1 to TRBJ2-7, with 12 bases fitting TRBD2. Germline CDR1 is LGHDT and CDR2 is YNNKEL (reference sequence). The CDR3 runs to 18 residues. Trimming at V came to 1 base and at J to 0 bases, leaving 7 bases not matched to a gene. The CDR3 nucleotides are TGTGCCAGCAGCCAAGTCGCTAGCGGGAGGGATAGCTCCTACGAGCAGTACGTC. It translates to CASSQVASGRDSSYEQYV.